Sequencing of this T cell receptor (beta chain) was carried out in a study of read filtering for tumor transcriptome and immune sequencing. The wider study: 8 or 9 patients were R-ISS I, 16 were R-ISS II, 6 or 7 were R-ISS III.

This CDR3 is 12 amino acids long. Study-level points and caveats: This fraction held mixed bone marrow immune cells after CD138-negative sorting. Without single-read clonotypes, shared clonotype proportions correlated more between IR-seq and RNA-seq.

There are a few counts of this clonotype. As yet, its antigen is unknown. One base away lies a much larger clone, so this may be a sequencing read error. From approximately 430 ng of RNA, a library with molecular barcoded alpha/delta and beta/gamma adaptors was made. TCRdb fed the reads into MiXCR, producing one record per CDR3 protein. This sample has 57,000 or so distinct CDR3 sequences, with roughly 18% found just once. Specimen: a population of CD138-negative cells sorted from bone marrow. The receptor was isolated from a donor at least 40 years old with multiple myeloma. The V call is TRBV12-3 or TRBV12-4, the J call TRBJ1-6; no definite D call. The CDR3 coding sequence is TGTGCCAGCGGAACAGAGGATTCACCCCTCCGCTTT. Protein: CASGTEDSPLRF.